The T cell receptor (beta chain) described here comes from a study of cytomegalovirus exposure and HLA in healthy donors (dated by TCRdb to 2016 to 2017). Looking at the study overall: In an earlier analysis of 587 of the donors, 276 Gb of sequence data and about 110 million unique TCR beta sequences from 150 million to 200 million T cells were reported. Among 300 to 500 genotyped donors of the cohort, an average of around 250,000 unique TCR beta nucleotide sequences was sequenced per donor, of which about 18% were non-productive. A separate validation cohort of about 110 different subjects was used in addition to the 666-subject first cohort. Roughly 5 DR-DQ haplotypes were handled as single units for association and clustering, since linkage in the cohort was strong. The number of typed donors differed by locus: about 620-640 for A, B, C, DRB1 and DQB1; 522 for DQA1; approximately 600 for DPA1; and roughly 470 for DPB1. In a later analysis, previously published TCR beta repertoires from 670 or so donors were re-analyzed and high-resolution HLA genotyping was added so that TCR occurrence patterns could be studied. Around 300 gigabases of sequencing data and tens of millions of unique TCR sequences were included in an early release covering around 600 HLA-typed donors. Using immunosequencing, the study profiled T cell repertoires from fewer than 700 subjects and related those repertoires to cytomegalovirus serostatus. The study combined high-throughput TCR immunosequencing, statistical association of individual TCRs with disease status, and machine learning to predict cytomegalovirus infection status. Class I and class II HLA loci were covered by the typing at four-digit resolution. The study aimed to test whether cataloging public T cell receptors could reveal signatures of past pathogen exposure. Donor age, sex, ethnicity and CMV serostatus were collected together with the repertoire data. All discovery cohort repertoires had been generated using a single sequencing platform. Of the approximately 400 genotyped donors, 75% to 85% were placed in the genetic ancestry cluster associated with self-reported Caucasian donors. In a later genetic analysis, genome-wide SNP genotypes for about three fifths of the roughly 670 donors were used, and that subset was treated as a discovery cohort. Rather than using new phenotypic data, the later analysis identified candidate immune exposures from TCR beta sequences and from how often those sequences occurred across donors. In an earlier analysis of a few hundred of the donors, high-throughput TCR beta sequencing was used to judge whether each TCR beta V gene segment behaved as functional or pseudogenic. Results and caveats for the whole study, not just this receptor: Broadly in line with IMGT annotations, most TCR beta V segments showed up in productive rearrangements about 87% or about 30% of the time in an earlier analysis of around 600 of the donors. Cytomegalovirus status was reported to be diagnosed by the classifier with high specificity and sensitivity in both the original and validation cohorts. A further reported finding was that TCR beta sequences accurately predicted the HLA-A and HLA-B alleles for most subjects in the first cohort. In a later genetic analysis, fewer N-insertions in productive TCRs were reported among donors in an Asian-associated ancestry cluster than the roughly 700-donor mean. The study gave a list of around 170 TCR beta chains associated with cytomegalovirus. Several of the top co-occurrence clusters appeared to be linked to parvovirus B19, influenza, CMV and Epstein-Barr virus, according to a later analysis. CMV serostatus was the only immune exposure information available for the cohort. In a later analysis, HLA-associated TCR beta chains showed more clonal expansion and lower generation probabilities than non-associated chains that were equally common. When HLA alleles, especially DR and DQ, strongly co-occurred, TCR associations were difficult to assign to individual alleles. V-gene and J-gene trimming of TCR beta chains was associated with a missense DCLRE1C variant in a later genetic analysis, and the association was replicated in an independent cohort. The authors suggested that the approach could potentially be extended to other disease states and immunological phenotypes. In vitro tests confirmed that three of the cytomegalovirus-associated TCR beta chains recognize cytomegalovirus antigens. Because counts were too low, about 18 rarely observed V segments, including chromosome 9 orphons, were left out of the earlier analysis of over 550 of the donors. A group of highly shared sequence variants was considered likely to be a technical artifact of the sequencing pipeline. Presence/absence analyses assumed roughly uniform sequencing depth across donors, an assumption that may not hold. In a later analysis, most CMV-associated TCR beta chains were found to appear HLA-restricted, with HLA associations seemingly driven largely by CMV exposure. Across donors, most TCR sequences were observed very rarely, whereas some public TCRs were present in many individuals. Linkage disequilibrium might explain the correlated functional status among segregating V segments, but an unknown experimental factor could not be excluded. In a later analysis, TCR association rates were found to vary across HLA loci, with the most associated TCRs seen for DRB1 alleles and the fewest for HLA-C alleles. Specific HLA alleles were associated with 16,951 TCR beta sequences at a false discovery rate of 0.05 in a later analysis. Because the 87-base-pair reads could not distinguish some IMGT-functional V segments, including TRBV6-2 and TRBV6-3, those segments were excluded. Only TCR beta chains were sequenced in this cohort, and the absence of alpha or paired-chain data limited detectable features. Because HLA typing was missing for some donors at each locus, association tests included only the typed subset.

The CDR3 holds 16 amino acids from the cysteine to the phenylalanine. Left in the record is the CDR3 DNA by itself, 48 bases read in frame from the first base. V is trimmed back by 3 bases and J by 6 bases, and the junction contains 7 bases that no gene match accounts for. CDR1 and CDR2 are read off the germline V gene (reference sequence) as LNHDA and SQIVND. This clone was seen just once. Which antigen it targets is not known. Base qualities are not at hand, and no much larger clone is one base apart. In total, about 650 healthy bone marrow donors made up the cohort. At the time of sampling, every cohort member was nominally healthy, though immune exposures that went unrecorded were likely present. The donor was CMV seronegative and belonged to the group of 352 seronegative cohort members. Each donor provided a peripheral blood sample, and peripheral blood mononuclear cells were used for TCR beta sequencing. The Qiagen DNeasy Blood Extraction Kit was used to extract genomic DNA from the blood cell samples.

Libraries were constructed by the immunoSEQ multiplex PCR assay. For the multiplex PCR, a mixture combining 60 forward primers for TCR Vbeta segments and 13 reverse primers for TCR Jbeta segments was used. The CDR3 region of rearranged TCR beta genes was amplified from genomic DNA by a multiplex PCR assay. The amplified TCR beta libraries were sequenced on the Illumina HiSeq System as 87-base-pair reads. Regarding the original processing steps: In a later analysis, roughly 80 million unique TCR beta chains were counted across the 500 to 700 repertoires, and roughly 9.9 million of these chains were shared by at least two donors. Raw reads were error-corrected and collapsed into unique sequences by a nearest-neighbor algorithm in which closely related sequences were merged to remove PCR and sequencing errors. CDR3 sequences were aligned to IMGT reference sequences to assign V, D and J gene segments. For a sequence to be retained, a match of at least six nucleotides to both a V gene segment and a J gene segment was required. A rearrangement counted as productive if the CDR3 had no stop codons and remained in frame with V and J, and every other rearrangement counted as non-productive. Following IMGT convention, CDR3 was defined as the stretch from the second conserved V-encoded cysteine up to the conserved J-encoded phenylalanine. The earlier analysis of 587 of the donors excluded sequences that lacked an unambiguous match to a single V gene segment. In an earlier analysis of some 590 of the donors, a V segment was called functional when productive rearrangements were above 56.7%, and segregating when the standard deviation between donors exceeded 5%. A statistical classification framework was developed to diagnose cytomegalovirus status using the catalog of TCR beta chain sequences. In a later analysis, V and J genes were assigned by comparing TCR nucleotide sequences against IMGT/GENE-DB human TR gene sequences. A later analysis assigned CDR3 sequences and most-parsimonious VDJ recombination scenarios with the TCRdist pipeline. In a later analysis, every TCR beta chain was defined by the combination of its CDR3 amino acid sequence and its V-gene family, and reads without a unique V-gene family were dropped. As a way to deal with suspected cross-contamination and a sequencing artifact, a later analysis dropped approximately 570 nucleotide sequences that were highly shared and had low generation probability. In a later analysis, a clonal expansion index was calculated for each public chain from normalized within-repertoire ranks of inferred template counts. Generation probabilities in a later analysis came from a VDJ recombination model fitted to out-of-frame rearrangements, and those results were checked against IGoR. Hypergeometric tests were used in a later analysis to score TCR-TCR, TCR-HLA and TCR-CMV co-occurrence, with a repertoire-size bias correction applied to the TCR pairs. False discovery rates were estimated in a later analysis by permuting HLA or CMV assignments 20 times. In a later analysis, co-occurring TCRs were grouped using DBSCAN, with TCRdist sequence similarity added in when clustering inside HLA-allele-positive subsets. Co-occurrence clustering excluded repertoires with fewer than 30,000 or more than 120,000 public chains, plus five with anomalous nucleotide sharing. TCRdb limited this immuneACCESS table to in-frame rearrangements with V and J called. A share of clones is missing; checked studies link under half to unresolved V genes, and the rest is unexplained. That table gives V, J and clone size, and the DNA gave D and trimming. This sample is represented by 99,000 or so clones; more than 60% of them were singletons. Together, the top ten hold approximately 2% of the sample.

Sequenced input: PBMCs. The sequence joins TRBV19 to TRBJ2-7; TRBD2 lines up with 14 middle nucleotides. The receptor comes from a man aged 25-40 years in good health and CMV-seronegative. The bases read TGTGCCAGTAGTATGCCGGGACTAGCGGGAGACGGCGAGCAGTACTTC. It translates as CASSMPGLAGDGEQYF.